Listed below are T cell receptor beta chains from one sample, sequenced in a study of cytomegalovirus exposure and HLA in healthy donors. Generated by immunoSEQ multiplex PCR, the TCRdb table keeps only in-frame clones and is missing some. The sample records over 110,000 clones, roughly three quarters being singletons. The sample was PBMCs. The receptors come from a female donor in good health and CMV-seronegative. The CDR3 runs from the conserved cysteine through the conserved F or W. Fields, in order: V gene, J gene, clone size, D gene, CDR3 protein, CDR3 DNA. A D gene is named only where the DNA matches it firmly. Where a row states a size, it is once, few, many or the class of an expanded clone; other rows omit it.

TRBV5-1,TRBJ1-1,-,TRBD1,CASSPGQGAKMNTEAFF,TGCGCCAGCAGCCCGGGACAGGGAGCGAAGATGAACACTGAAGCTTTCTTT
TRBV10-3,TRBJ2-2,-,-,CAIRGQLVDTGELFF,TGTGCCATCAGAGGACAGTTAGTTGATACCGGGGAGCTGTTTTTT
TRBV10-3,TRBJ2-7,-,-,CAISNEEEQYF,TGTGCCATCAGTAACGAGGAAGAGCAGTACTTC
TRBV15,TRBJ2-7,-,TRBD2,CATSRELGGSGRPTGEQYF,TGTGCCACCAGCAGAGAGTTGGGTGGTAGCGGGAGACCCACGGGGGAGCAGTACTTC
TRBV7-2,TRBJ1-5,-,-,CASSLANRDQPQHF,TGTGCCAGCAGCTTAGCGAACAGGGATCAGCCCCAGCATTTT
TRBV9,TRBJ2-1,-,TRBD2,CASSVGGSGRSEQFF,TGTGCCAGCAGCGTAGGTGGTAGCGGGAGGAGTGAGCAGTTCTTC
TRBV19,TRBJ2-2,-,-,CASSPFSAGELFF,TGTGCCAGTAGTCCTTTTTCTGCCGGGGAGCTGTTTTTT
TRBV19,TRBJ1-2,-,-,CASSSNQGSYANYGYTF,TGTGCCAGTAGTTCAAATCAGGGAAGTTACGCTAACTATGGCTACACCTTC
TRBV5-1,TRBJ2-3,once,TRBD2,CASSLEVGTSVSDTQYF,TGCGCCAGCAGCTTGGAAGTGGGGACTAGCGTATCAGATACGCAGTATTTT
TRBV6-1,TRBJ1-4,few,-,CASSEVENEKLFF,TGTGCCAGCAGTGAAGTGGAGAATGAAAAACTGTTTTTT
TRBV6-5,TRBJ1-5,-,-,CASSWSGGNQPQHF,TGTGCCAGCAGTTGGTCAGGGGGCAATCAGCCCCAGCATTTT
TRBV6-6,TRBJ2-5,-,-,CASSPPGQETQYF,TGTGCCAGCAGTCCCCCAGGGCAAGAGACCCAGTACTTC
TRBV7-6,TRBJ2-7,-,-,CASSTSGGEQYF,TGTGCCAGCAGCACAAGTGGGGGCGAGCAGTACTTC
TRBV19,TRBJ1-5,-,TRBD1,CASSAQGASGNQPQHF,TGTGCCAGTAGTGCACAGGGGGCGTCCGGCAATCAGCCCCAGCATTTT
TRBV27,TRBJ2-7,-,-,CASSLRQDYEQYF,TGTGCCAGCAGTTTGCGGCAGGACTACGAGCAGTACTTC
TRBV7-8,TRBJ1-2,-,-,CASSILVDSYGYTF,TGTGCCAGCAGCATACTCGTTGACTCTTATGGCTACACCTTC
TRBV5-4,TRBJ2-5,-,TRBD2,CVSSPTVGRGTQYF,TGTGTCAGCAGCCCTACCGTCGGGAGGGGGACCCAGTACTTC
TRBV5-1,TRBJ2-7,few,-,CASSLFGQGSEQYF,TGCGCCAGCAGCTTGTTCGGGCAGGGCAGCGAGCAGTACTTC
TRBV7-6,TRBJ1-4,-,-,CASSLAREGVGTNEKLFF,TGTGCCAGCAGCTTAGCGCGAGAAGGGGTCGGAACTAATGAAAAACTGTTTTTT
TRBV5-1,TRBJ2-7,-,TRBD2,CASSLTSGGMREQYF,TGCGCCAGCAGCTTGACTAGCGGGGGTATGAGGGAGCAGTACTTC
TRBV4-1,TRBJ2-2,-,-,CASSHPVGELFF,TGCGCCAGCAGCCATCCAGTTGGGGAGCTGTTTTTT
TRBV12-5,TRBJ1-1,-,TRBD1,CASGYLGTGKMNTEAFF,TGTGCTAGTGGTTACCTAGGGACAGGGAAAATGAACACTGAAGCTTTCTTT
TRBV7-2,TRBJ2-1,-,TRBD2,CASSLAYSGGLNEQFF,TGTGCCAGCAGCTTAGCGTACAGCGGGGGGCTTAATGAGCAGTTCTTC
TRBV30,TRBJ2-6,once,-,CAWSGTVGDFWAPISGANVLTF,TGTGCCTGGAGTGGAACAGTGGGGGACTTCTGGGCGCCGATCTCTGGGGCCAACGTCCTGACTTTC
TRBV5-4,TRBJ2-4,-,-,CASSLGAPGGTAKNIQYF,TGTGCCAGCAGCTTGGGCGCTCCCGGCGGGACCGCCAAAAACATTCAGTACTTC
TRBV9,TRBJ2-1,-,-,CASSGNTVDEQFF,TGTGCCAGCAGCGGAAACACCGTGGATGAGCAGTTCTTC
TRBV5-1,TRBJ2-7,-,TRBD2,CASSLGTSGGAYEQYF,TGCGCCAGCAGCTTGGGGACTAGCGGGGGTGCTTACGAGCAGTACTTC
TRBV7-2,TRBJ1-2,-,-,CASSLEGGHGYTF,TGTGCCAGCAGCTTAGAAGGGGGACATGGCTACACCTTC
TRBV28,TRBJ2-2,-,-,CASLREKDPTGELFF,TGTGCCAGCCTTCGGGAGAAGGATCCCACCGGGGAGCTGTTTTTT
TRBV6-5,TRBJ2-1,-,-,CASSYSLASSYNEQFF,TGTGCCAGCAGTTACTCGTTAGCGAGCTCCTACAATGAGCAGTTCTTC
TRBV11-3,TRBJ1-3,-,-,CASSLGASSGNTIYF,TGTGCCAGCAGCTTGGGGGCTTCCTCTGGAAACACCATATATTTT
TRBV5-1,TRBJ1-3,-,-,CASSLGGGSGNTIYF,TGCGCCAGCAGCTTGGGGGGCGGTTCTGGAAACACCATATATTTT
TRBV19,TRBJ2-2,-,TRBD2,CASTVFGRGVSGSAGELFF,TGTGCCAGTACAGTATTTGGCCGGGGGGTAAGCGGTTCCGCCGGGGAGCTGTTTTTT
TRBV4-1,TRBJ1-2,-,-,CASSQAGTTYGYTF,TGCGCCAGCAGCCAAGCTGGGACTACATATGGCTACACCTTC